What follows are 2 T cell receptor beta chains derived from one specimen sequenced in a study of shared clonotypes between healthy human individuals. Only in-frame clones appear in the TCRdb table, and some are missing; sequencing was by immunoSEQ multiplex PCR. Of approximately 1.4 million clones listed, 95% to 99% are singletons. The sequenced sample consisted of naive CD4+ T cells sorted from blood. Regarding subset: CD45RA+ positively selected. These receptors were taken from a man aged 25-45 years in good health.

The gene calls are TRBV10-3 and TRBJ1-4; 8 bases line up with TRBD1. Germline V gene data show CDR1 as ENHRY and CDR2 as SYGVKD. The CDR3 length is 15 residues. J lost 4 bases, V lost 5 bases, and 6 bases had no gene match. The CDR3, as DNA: TGTGCCATCAGTCAACCGGGACAGGTTAATGAAAAACTGTTTTTT. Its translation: CAISQPGQVNEKLFF.

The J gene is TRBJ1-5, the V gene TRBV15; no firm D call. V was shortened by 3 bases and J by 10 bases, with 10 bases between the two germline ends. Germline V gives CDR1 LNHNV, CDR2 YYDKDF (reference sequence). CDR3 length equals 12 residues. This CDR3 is CATSRVKGPQHF. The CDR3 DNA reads TGTGCCACCAGCAGGGTGAAGGGTCCCCAGCATTTT.